The 8 T cell receptor beta chains below come from one sample, sequenced in a study of PD-1 blockade in classical Hodgkin lymphoma. Profiling relied on immunoSEQ multiplex PCR, and the TCRdb table lists in-frame clones only, not all of them. The sample contains roughly 97,000 clones, 75% to 90% of which appear only once. Every patient was affected by relapse after autologous stem cell transplantation, while exposure to brentuximab vedotin was not uniform. This specimen consisted of peripheral blood mononuclear cells (PBMCs), obtained at baseline. Receptor source: a human donor with classical Hodgkin lymphoma.

The chain links TRBV6-1 to TRBJ1-5; tentatively, D is TRBD1 (6 bases). The CDR3 extends over 15 amino acids. V lost 3 bases and J 0 bases, leaving 9 bases between the germline ends. Germline V gene data show CDR1 as MNHNS and CDR2 as SASEGT. CDR3 loop: CASSERGGSNQPQHF. The CDR3 DNA reads as TGTGCCAGCAGTGAGAGAGGGGGTAGCAATCAGCCCCAGCATTTT.

The V and J genes are TRBV5-1 and TRBJ2-3, with D unclear. The CDR3 spans 14 residues. Trimming took 0 bases from V and 4 from J, leaving 9 bases between them. The germline gives CDR1 SGHRS, CDR2 YFSETQ. CDR3 protein: CASSLARAPDTQYF. DNA of the CDR3: TGCGCCAGCAGCTTGGCCCGGGCGCCAGATACGCAGTATTTT.

This clone was counted a single time. The rearrangement uses TRBV6-6 and TRBJ2-6, with unresolved D. Germline values: CDR1 MNHNY, CDR2 SVGAGI (reference sequence). The V end lost 4 bases, the J end lost 0 bases, and 4 bases lay between the germline ends. This CDR3 spans 14 amino acids. DNA for the CDR3: TGTGCCAGCAGTTTGGGCTCTGGGGCCAACGTCCTGACTTTC. Translation: CASSLGSGANVLTF.

The V call is TRBV7-2, the J call TRBJ2-1; possibly TRBD2 for D (6 bases). The CDR3 is 15 amino acids. Trimming cost V 4 bases and J 2 bases, with 12 bases left between them. Germline V gene sequence: CDR1 SGHTA, CDR2 FQGNSA. CDR3 region: CASSSRLGPYNEQFF. In DNA form, the CDR3 reads TGTGCCAGCAGCTCGCGACTAGGTCCCTACAATGAGCAGTTCTTC. Drawing the rest from reference TRBV7-2 and TRBJ2-1, the complete variable domain is GAGVSQSPSNKVTEKGKDVELRCDPISGHTALYWYRQSLGQGLEFLIYFQGNSAPDKSGLPSDRFSAERTGGSVSTLTIQRTQQEDSAVYLCASSSRLGPYNEQFFGPGTRLTVL.

The V call is TRBV15, the J call TRBJ2-2, with 9 positions matching TRBD2. The ends lost 3 bases at V and 6 bases at J; junction bases unmatched: 5. CDR1 is LNHNV and CDR2 is YYDKDF in the germline V gene (reference sequence). The CDR3 loop spans 15 amino acids. The chain's CDR3 is CATSSLAGGPGELFF. The CDR3 coding sequence is TGTGCCACCAGCAGTCTTGCGGGAGGGCCCGGGGAGCTGTTTTTT. Full variable domain (outside the CDR3, taken from reference TRBV15 and TRBJ2-2): DAMVIQNPRYQVTQFGKPVTLSCSQTLNHNVMYWYQQKSSQAPKLLFHYYDKDFNNEADTPDNFQSRRPNTSFCFLDIRSPGLGDTAMYLCATSSLAGGPGELFFGEGSRLTVL.

The chain uses TRBV19 and TRBJ2-1, with 11 bases matching TRBD2. Germline lookup yields CDR1 LNHDA and CDR2 SQIVND (reference sequence). Trimming cost V 3 bases and J 6 bases; bases outside gene matches: 10. This CDR3 comprises 17 residues. CDR3 sequence reads: CASSIALAGGQRNEQFF. CDR3 sequence (DNA): TGTGCCAGTAGTATCGCCCTAGCGGGAGGCCAGCGCAATGAGCAGTTCTTC. Full variable domain (remainder filled in from reference TRBV19 and TRBJ2-1): DGGITQSPKYLFRKEGQNVTLSCEQNLNHDAMYWYRQDPGQGLRLIYYSQIVNDFQKGDIAEGYSVSREKKESFPLTVTSAQKNPTAFYLCASSIALAGGQRNEQFFGPGTRLTVL.

The V gene is TRBV5-1, the J gene TRBJ2-3; D may be TRBD1 (6 bases). From germline, CDR1 is SGHRS and CDR2 YFSETQ. This CDR3 is built from 14 residues. Trimming stripped 3 bases from V and 6 bases from J, with 14 bases between. The DNA of the CDR3 is TGCGCCAGCAGCTACAGGGACGATGGGGATACGCAGTATTTT. Its protein is CASSYRDDGDTQYF.

The genes are TRBV19 and TRBJ2-7; a possible D gene is TRBD1 (6 bases). The CDR3 contains 12 residues. CDR1 and CDR2 (germline): LNHDA, SQIVND (reference sequence). The V gene lost 5 bases and the J gene lost 8 bases, with 13 bases spanning the gap. CDR3 nucleotides: TGTGCCAGTAGTGAAAACAGGGCCCAGCAGTACTTC. Its protein product is CASSENRAQQYF.